What follows are 23 T cell receptor beta chains derived from one specimen sequenced in a study of patients and donors after allogeneic stem cell transplantation (dated by TCRdb to about 2020). The method behind the library was RT-PCR. The instrument given in TCRdb is NextSeq 550. TCRdb ran its own pipeline on the public reads, namely fastp trimming at Q25 and MiXCR clone calling, and kept in-frame beta chains. Each CDR3 protein appears once, grouped with its most common genes and DNA. The sample yields roughly 250,000 distinct CDR3 sequences; roughly 14% were counted once. Around a tenth of the sample lies in the top ten. The sample taken for sequencing was blood, either unsorted or a sorted T cell fraction (not recorded which). The receptors were gathered from a human donor who was either an allogeneic HSCT recipient or a stem cell or donor lymphocyte infusion donor (not recorded which). It is not recorded whose cells these are; they may come from a transplant donor.

This clonotype has just one count. The V call is TRBV27, the J call TRBJ2-7, with TRBD1 matching 10 bases. The CDR3 is 15 amino acids. CDR1 and CDR2 (germline): MNHEY, SMNVEV (reference sequence). Unmatched junction bases numbered 7, after V lost 7 bases and J lost 1 base. CDR3 protein: CASNPDRGRSYEQYF. The CDR3, as DNA: TGTGCCAGCAACCCGGACAGGGGGAGATCCTACGAGCAGTACTTC.

The chain couples TRBV6-4 to TRBJ1-2, with D uncertain. Germline CDR1 is MRHNA and CDR2 is SNTAGT. Deletions cut 6 bases from V and 5 bases from J, with 10 bases between. The length of the CDR3 is 12 residues. CDR3 DNA: TGTGCCAGCAGAGACGACGTATATGGCTACACCTTC. It codes for CASRDDVYGYTF.

This clonotype was seen a few times. This chain joins TRBV7-2 and TRBJ1-1, with D tentatively TRBD1 (5 bases). V dropped 1 base and J dropped 5 bases, with 14 bases sitting between them. The V gene's germline CDR1 is SGHTA and CDR2 FQGNSA. There are 15 residues in the CDR3. CDR3 sequence reads: CASSLDAGGGTEAFF. Here the CDR3 DNA reads TGTGCCAGCAGCTTAGATGCCGGGGGAGGGACTGAAGCTTTCTTT. Full variable domain (rest looked up from reference TRBV7-2 and TRBJ1-1): GAGVSQSPSNKVTEKGKDVELRCDPISGHTALYWYRQSLGQGLEFLIYFQGNSAPDKSGLPSDRFSAERTGGSVSTLTIQRTQQEDSAVYLCASSLDAGGGTEAFFGQGTRLTVV.

This clonotype was counted ten times or more. V is TRBV2 and J is TRBJ2-1; D unresolved. The CDR3 is made up of 13 amino acids. V lost 7 bases to trimming and J lost 9 bases, with 16 bases between them. The germline V gene has CDR1 SNHLY and CDR2 FYNNEI. CDR3 DNA sequence: TGTGCCAGCAACGACGTTGGGTTCGTTGAGCAGTTCTTC. It codes for CASNDVGFVEQFF.

This clonotype has just a few counts. The chain links TRBV2 to TRBJ2-7, with 8 bases lining up with TRBD2. V shed 7 bases, J shed 2 bases, and the junction held 19 bases outside the gene matches. This CDR3 has 18 residues. Germline assignment: CDR1 SNHLY and CDR2 FYNNEI. The CDR3 spells CASTEGLAGSFLTYEQYF. CDR3 sequence (DNA): TGTGCCAGCACCGAGGGCCTAGCGGGTAGTTTTCTTACCTACGAGCAGTACTTC.

There are many counts of this clonotype. The V gene is TRBV29-1, the J gene TRBJ1-2; D gene ambiguous. V was cut by 0 bases and J by 8 bases, with 19 bases left in between. Germline CDR1 SQVTM, CDR2 ANQGSEA. This CDR3 is 15 amino acids long. The CDR3 DNA follows: TGCAGCGTTGAAGATCGTGAGGCGGCGAGGCTCGGCTACACCTTC. Protein: CSVEDREAARLGYTF.

The chain recombines TRBV2 with TRBJ2-5, with TRBD1 as a possible D gene (5 bases). Per the germline V gene, CDR1 is SNHLY and CDR2 is FYNNEI. Trimming shortened V by 7 bases and J by 5 bases, and 11 bases separated the two germline ends. The CDR3 is made up of 12 amino acids. This chain's CDR3 is CASIRAGETQYF. CDR3 sequence (DNA): TGTGCCAGCATCCGGGCAGGGGAGACCCAGTACTTC.

The rearrangement joins TRBV14 to TRBJ1-5; unclear D gene. Germline V gene data show CDR1 as SGHDN and CDR2 as FVKESK. Trimming stripped 0 bases from V and 3 bases from J, with 6 bases between. This CDR3 has 14 amino acids. The CDR3 loop reads CASSQEQINQPQHF. CDR3 nucleotides: TGTGCCAGCAGCCAAGAGCAGATCAATCAGCCCCAGCATTTT.

The V and J genes are TRBV30 and TRBJ2-3; no firm D call. V dropped 3 bases and J dropped 5 bases, with 9 bases sitting between them. CDR3 length: 12 amino acids. Germline V gene data show CDR1 as GTSNPN and CDR2 as SVGIG (reference sequence). The CDR3 coding sequence is TGTGCCTGGAGAGCTGGCGGAGATACGCAGTATTTT. Its protein is CAWRAGGDTQYF. Variable domain in full (rest from reference TRBV30 and TRBJ2-3): SQTIHQWPATLVQPVGSPLSLECTVEGTSNPNLYWYRQAAGRGLQLLFYSVGIGQISSEVPQNLSASRPQDRQFILSSKKLLLSDSGFYLCAWRAGGDTQYFGPGTRLTVL.

The chain joins TRBV2 to TRBJ2-5; tentative D call: TRBD2 (6 bases). The CDR3 is 12 amino acids. Germline CDR1 and CDR2: SNHLY and FYNNEI. Trimming took off 7 bases at V and 0 bases at J, with 6 bases between the two ends. The CDR3 protein is CASTGDQETQYF. The CDR3 DNA reads TGTGCCAGCACGGGGGACCAAGAGACCCAGTACTTC.

This chain connects TRBV9 to TRBJ1-6; no clear D gene. Germline loops: CDR1 SGDLS, CDR2 YYNGEE. This CDR3 is built from 15 residues. Trimming removed 5 bases at V and 6 bases at J, with 15 bases between. The CDR3 region has the DNA TGTGCCAGCAGGGAGGAGGGCGGAATTAATTCACCCCTCCACTTT. Its translation is CASREEGGINSPLHF.

This clonotype was observed a few times. This chain connects TRBV5-6 to TRBJ2-7, with D possibly being TRBD1 (6 bases). CDR3 size: 15 residues. Germline V CDR1 and CDR2: SGHDT, YYEEEE. V was cut by 4 bases and J by 5 bases, with 19 bases left in between. CDR3 coding DNA: TGTGCCAGCAGCCCACCATGGACAGAGCTCCACGAGCAGTACTTC. This translates into CASSPPWTELHEQYF.

This chain uses TRBV5-1 with TRBJ2-6; tentative D call: TRBD2 (5 bases). V shed 2 bases and J shed 3 bases, with 9 bases lying between them. Germline V lookup: CDR1 SGHRS, CDR2 YFSETQ. This CDR3 region has 15 residues. The CDR3 bases are TGCGCCAGCAGCTTACGGACTGGTGGGGCCAACGTCCTGACTTTC. Its translation is CASSLRTGGANVLTF.

This clonotype is a singleton in its sample. The rearrangement joins TRBV11-3 to TRBJ2-2; 8 bases align to TRBD1. The V and J ends lost 5 bases and 4 bases, in that order; junction bases with no gene match: 6. CDR1 and CDR2 (germline): SGHNT, YENEEA. The CDR3 has 15 residues. In DNA form, the CDR3 reads TGTGCCAGCAGCGCGCGACAGGGGAGCACCGGGGAGCTGTTTTTT. Protein sequence: CASSARQGSTGELFF.

The chain joins TRBV29-1 to TRBJ2-5, with D maybe TRBD2 (7 bases). Looked up from germline, CDR1 is SQVTM and CDR2 is ANQGSEA. The germline V and J ends were trimmed by 1 base and 5 bases, with 14 bases remaining between them. The CDR3 is 14 amino acids. CDR3 DNA: TGCAGCGTTGAAGGTGGGGGGGCCGGCGAGACCCAGTACTTC. Its translation: CSVEGGGAGETQYF.

In this sample, this clonotype turned up many times. This chain joins TRBV6-1 and TRBJ2-7; 7 bases are shared with TRBD1. V shed 7 bases and J 2 bases; nucleotides not matched to a gene: 5. Germline V gene sequence: CDR1 MNHNS, CDR2 SASEGT. The CDR3 contains 13 residues. The CDR3 spells CASNRGQTYEQYF. CDR3 coding DNA: TGTGCCAGCAACAGGGGTCAGACCTACGAGCAGTACTTC.

In its sample, this clonotype was seen many times. The genes are TRBV12-3 or TRBV12-4 and TRBJ2-2; TRBD1 might be the D (6 bases). The CDR3 is 14 amino acids. Trimming stripped 5 bases from V and 7 bases from J, with 14 bases between. DNA for the CDR3: TGTGCCAGCAGTCCCCAACAGGGAAACGGGGAGCTGTTTTTT. Amino acids: CASSPQQGNGELFF.

This clonotype was seen a handful of times. The chain couples TRBV2 to TRBJ2-3; D ambiguous. The V gene's germline CDR1 is SNHLY and CDR2 FYNNEI. The CDR3 runs 12 residues. V was trimmed by 6 bases and J by 2 bases, leaving 6 bases between them. CDR3 loop: CASRSTTDTQYF. DNA for the CDR3: TGTGCCAGCAGGTCGACCACAGATACGCAGTATTTT. Full variable domain (outside the CDR3, taken from reference TRBV2 and TRBJ2-3): EPEVTQTPSHQVTQMGQEVILRCVPISNHLYFYWYRQILGQKVEFLVSFYNNEISEKSEIFDDQFSVERPDGSNFTLKIRSTKLEDSAMYFCASRSTTDTQYFGPGTRLTVL.

This clonotype has a handful of counts. CDR3 DNA sequence: TGTGCCAGCAAAAGGGAGCTAATGAACACTGAAGCTTTCTTT. Its translation is CASKRELMNTEAFF. J is TRBJ1-1 and V is TRBV2; D gene ambiguous. From germline, CDR1 is SNHLY and CDR2 FYNNEI. V was pared by 7 bases and J by 0 bases, with 12 bases between. CDR3 length equals 14 residues.

The chain combines TRBV6-2 or TRBV6-3 with TRBJ2-7; D remains ambiguous. CDR3 length: 12 residues. Per germline, CDR1 MNHEY and CDR2 SVGEGT. Trimming shortened V by 2 bases and J by 7 bases, and 9 bases separated the two germline ends. DNA of the CDR3: TGTGCCAGCAGTTACAGGCTACTTGAGCAGTACTTC. Translated: CASSYRLLEQYF.

This clonotype was seen a few times. The chain combines TRBV7-9 with TRBJ2-7; 9 bases line up with TRBD2. CDR3 size: 14 residues. Germline lookup yields CDR1 SEHNR and CDR2 FQNEAQ (reference sequence). Trimming removed 8 bases from V and 0 bases from J; junction bases left unmatched: 5. The CDR3 DNA sequence: TGTGCCAGCGGGCCTAGCGGGGACTCCTACGAGCAGTACTTC. Amino acids: CASGPSGDSYEQYF.

This sequence joins TRBV20-1 and TRBJ1-1, with TRBD1 identical over 7 bases. CDR1 and CDR2 (germline): DFQATT, SNEGSKA (reference sequence). V dropped 8 bases and J dropped 1; count of bases not matched to a gene: 4. There are 12 residues in the CDR3. Written as DNA, the CDR3 is TGCAGTCCAGACAGGGCGAACACTGAAGCTTTCTTT. Amino acids: CSPDRANTEAFF.

The genes are TRBV6-1 and TRBJ2-3, with 7 positions matching TRBD2. V was pared by 11 bases and J by 5 bases, with 7 bases of the junction left unmatched. There are 12 residues in the CDR3. Looked up from germline, CDR1 is MNHNS and CDR2 is SASEGT. The CDR3 nucleotides read TGTGCCGGGAGGGGAGGCGTAGATACGCAGTATTTT. This encodes CAGRGGVDTQYF.